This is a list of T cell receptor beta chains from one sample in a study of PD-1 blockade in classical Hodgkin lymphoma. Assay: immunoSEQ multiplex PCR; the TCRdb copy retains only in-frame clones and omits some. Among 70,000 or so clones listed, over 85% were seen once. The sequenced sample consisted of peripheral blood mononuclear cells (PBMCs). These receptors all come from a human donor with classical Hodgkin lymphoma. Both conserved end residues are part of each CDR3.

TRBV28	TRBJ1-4	CASSAEGASEKLFF
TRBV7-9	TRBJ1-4	CASSFDEKLFF
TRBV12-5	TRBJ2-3	CASGYRVSGNADTQYF
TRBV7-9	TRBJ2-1	CASSPTEGGMFNEQFF
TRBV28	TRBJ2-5	CASSGQYQETQYF
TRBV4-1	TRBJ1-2	CASSQARDRGVYGYTF
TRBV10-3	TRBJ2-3	CAISDPTSGSADTQYF
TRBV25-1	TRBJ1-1	CASSQGQLNTEAFF
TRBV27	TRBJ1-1	CASSYRGTEAFF
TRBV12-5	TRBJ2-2	CASGLAPSVHPGQGHTGELFF
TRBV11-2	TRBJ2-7	CASSRDLQSYEQYF
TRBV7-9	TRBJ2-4	CASSRRQAGGAKNIQYF
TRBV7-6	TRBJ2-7	CASSLQGDEQYF
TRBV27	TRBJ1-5	CASSLSRSGNQPQHF
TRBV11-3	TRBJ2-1	CASSLGGSRSGEQFF
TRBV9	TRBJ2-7	CASSARQGAGEQYF
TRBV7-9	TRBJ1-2	CASSQIREDGYTF
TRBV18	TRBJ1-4	CASSPLTGGEKLFF
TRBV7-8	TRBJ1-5	CASSQRSGRDSNQPQHF
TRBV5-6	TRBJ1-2	CASSSDRGPGGYTF
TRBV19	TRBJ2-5	CASTTWEGQTQYF
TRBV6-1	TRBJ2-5	CASSDGLAGGQRETQYF
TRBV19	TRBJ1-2	CASSILTGGENGYTF
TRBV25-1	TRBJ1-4	CASSEYGQGGHEKLFF
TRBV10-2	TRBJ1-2	CASSEDVWGDYGYTF
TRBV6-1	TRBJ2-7	CASTGLDPHNEQYF
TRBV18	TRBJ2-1	CASSPGLAGVAFF
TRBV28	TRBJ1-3	CASSSPGRGGNSGNTIYF
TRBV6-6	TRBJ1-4	CASQVPTNEKLFF
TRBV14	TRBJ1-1	CASPQGYKLNTEAFF
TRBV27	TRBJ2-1	CASSFLPYNEQFF
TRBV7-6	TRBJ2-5	CASSLVGGETQYF
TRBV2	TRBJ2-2	CASKGQLNTGELFF
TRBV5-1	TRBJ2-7	CASSSGTGRFEQYF
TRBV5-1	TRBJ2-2	CASSGSAANTGELFF
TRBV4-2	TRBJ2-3	CASSQGAGGANTQYF
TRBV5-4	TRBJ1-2	CASSLLSVGYTF
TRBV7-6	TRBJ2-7	CASSLSGVGEQYF
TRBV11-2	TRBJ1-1	CASSLGQGNTEAFF
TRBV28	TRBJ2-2	CAHSEPNTGELFF
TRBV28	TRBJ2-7	CASSLSGTIYEQYF
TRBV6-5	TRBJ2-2	CASSRLEPTGELFF
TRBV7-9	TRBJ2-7	CASSGSSYEQYF
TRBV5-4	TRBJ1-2	CASSSGGPGGRANYGYTF
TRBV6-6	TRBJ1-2	CASSTREVYNYGYTF
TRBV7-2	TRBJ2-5	CASSLYTGQTQYF
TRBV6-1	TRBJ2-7	CASRITGAEQYF
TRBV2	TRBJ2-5	CASSLTGADPAQYF
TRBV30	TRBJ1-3	CAWSVGYGSASFSGNTIYF
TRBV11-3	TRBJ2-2	CASSSSSGGGLKLFF
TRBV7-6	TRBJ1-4	CASSLADRGQEKLFF
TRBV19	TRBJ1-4	CASSPTDRGLNEKLFF
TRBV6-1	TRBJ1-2	CASSDLLGASYGYTF
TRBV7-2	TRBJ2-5	CASSLSTGGVETQYF
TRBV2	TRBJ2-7	CASSELVTGFRPTSQNFYEQYF
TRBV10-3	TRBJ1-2	CAISGQGKGYTF
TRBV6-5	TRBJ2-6	CASSKGEAGANVLTF